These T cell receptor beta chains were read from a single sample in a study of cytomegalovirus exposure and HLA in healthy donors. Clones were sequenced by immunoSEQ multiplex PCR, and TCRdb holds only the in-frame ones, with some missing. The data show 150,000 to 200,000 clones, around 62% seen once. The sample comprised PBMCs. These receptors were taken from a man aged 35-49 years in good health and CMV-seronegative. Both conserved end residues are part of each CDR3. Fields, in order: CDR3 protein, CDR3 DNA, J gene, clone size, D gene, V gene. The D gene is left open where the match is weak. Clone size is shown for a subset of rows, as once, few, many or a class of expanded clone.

CASSVAPNTGKLFF TGTGCCAGCAGCGTAGCTCCCAACACCGGGAAGCTGTTTTTT TRBJ2-2 NA NA TRBV9
CAWSLTEEKLFF TGTGCCTGGAGTCTGACAGAAGAAAAACTGTTTTTT TRBJ1-4 NA NA TRBV30
CAWNSIYGYTF TGTGCCTGGAACAGCATTTATGGCTACACCTTC TRBJ1-2 NA NA TRBV30
CASSLFRFNQPQHF TGTGCCAGCAGTTTATTCCGTTTCAATCAGCCCCAGCATTTT TRBJ1-5 NA NA TRBV28
CASSVAGQGQPQHF TGTGCCAGCAGCGTAGCGGGACAGGGTCAGCCCCAGCATTTT TRBJ1-5 NA TRBD1 TRBV9
CASSLPGLVNTGELFF TGTGCCAGCAGCCTTCCGGGACTCGTGAACACCGGGGAGCTGTTTTTT TRBJ2-2 few NA TRBV14
CASLGGASSYEQYF TGTGCCAGCTTAGGCGGGGCGAGCTCCTACGAGCAGTACTTC TRBJ2-7 NA NA TRBV28
CASSLVYNTEAFF TGTGCCAGCAGCTTGGTATATAACACTGAAGCTTTCTTT TRBJ1-1 NA NA TRBV5-4
CASSTLGVRPHPTEAFF TGTGCCAGTAGTACCCTAGGGGTCAGACCCCACCCCACTGAAGCTTTCTTT TRBJ1-1 NA NA TRBV19
CAWSGAGGTEAFF TGTGCCTGGAGCGGGGCAGGGGGCACTGAAGCTTTCTTT TRBJ1-1 NA TRBD1 TRBV30
CAISEVGADYGYTF TGTGCCATCAGTGAGGTGGGGGCCGACTATGGCTACACCTTC TRBJ1-2 NA NA TRBV10-3
CASSLTGGVAEAFF TGCGCCAGCAGCCTAACAGGGGGGGTGGCTGAAGCTTTCTTT TRBJ1-1 once TRBD1 TRBV4-1
CASYRGENYNEQFF TGTGCCAGCTACAGGGGGGAGAACTACAATGAGCAGTTCTTC TRBJ2-1 few TRBD1 TRBV5-4
CASSPPTAATLRYGYTF TGTGCCAGCAGTCCTCCTACCGCGGCGACCCTTCGCTATGGCTACACCTTC TRBJ1-2 NA NA TRBV28
CASSEGQIQETQYF TGTGCCAGCAGTGAAGGACAGATACAAGAGACCCAGTACTTC TRBJ2-5 few NA TRBV2
CTSSLEEPKREQYF TGCACCAGCAGCTTGGAGGAGCCAAAGCGGGAGCAGTACTTC TRBJ2-7 NA NA TRBV5-1
CASSTLGQTLQETQYF TGTGCCAGCAGTACTCTGGGACAGACACTCCAAGAGACCCAGTACTTC TRBJ2-5 NA TRBD1 TRBV6-6
CASSEEQANTGELFF TGTGCCAGCAGTGAGGAACAGGCGAACACCGGGGAGCTGTTTTTT TRBJ2-2 NA NA TRBV6-4
CASSFLSEQYF TGCGCCAGCAGCTTTCTGAGTGAGCAGTACTTC TRBJ2-7 few NA TRBV5-1
CASSGTVQENSPLHF TGCGCCAGCAGTGGGACAGTTCAGGAAAATTCACCCCTCCACTTT TRBJ1-6 NA TRBD1 TRBV5-1
CASTSVGSDKTNYGYTF TGTGCCAGCACCTCGGTAGGGTCGGACAAAACTAACTATGGCTACACCTTC TRBJ1-2 few NA TRBV27
CATSKTGTGAYNEQFF TGTGCCACCAGCAAAACCGGGACAGGGGCTTACAATGAGCAGTTCTTC TRBJ2-1 NA TRBD1 TRBV15
CASSLGQGATNYGYTF TGTGCCAGCAGCTTGGGACAGGGGGCAACTAACTATGGCTACACCTTC TRBJ1-2 NA TRBD1 TRBV5-6
CAISETMSSYEQYF TGTGCCATCAGTGAGACGATGAGCTCCTACGAGCAGTACTTC TRBJ2-7 NA NA TRBV10-3
CASSFERNLAKNIQYF TGTGCCAGCAGTTTCGAGCGAAACCTAGCCAAAAACATTCAGTACTTC TRBJ2-4 NA NA TRBV27
CASSRRGSYNEQFF TGTGCCAGCTCTAGGCGGGGCTCCTACAATGAGCAGTTCTTC TRBJ2-1 NA NA TRBV5-6
CASSQTGTANNEQFF TGTGCCAGCAGCCAAACCGGGACAGCGAACAATGAGCAGTTCTTC TRBJ2-1 NA TRBD1 TRBV6-4
CASSPPWGPGTDTQYF TGTGCCAGCTCACCACCGTGGGGGCCGGGGACAGATACGCAGTATTTT TRBJ2-3 few NA TRBV18
CANLGTAYEQYF TGTGCCAACCTAGGGACAGCCTACGAGCAGTACTTC TRBJ2-7 NA TRBD1 TRBV10-3
CASSSTGGFNQPQHF TGTGCCAGCAGCTCGACAGGGGGCTTCAATCAGCCCCAGCATTTT TRBJ1-5 NA TRBD1 TRBV7-8
CAWIIGLGAGELFF TGTGCCTGGATAATTGGACTAGGGGCCGGGGAGCTGTTTTTT TRBJ2-2 NA TRBD2 TRBV30